This section outlines one T cell receptor beta chain sequence together with its context. The sample belongs to a study of T-cell memory formation after mild COVID-19. Libraries for TCRalpha and TCRbeta carried sample barcodes and unique molecular identifiers via 5'RACE. Each CDR3 protein gets one entry after TCRdb re-called the 5' RACE reads with MiXCR. Here the sample spans 150,000 or so distinct CDR3 sequences, about 14% being singletons. The CDR3 contains 11 residues. In germline, CDR1 is SGHRS, CDR2 YFSETQ. Trimming shortened V by 6 bases and J by 5 bases, and 6 bases separated the two germline ends.

The sequence was obtained from an adult woman who had mild COVID-19 (a few samples of this study predate the infection). Cell type and time point are not known. The specimen sequenced was PBMCs or a T cell subset sorted from them (not recorded which). The gene calls are TRBV5-1 and TRBJ2-1, with D possibly being TRBD1 (6 bases). CDR3 sequence reads: CASNRDNEQFF. CDR3 DNA sequence: TGCGCCAGCAACAGGGACAATGAGCAGTTCTTC. Looking up the rest from reference TRBV5-1 and TRBJ2-1 gives the full variable domain: KAGVTQTPRYLIKTRGQQVTLSCSPISGHRSVSWYQQTPGQGLQFLFEYFSETQRNKGNFPGRFSGRQFSNSRSEMNVSTLELGDSALYLCASNRDNEQFFGPGTRLTVL.